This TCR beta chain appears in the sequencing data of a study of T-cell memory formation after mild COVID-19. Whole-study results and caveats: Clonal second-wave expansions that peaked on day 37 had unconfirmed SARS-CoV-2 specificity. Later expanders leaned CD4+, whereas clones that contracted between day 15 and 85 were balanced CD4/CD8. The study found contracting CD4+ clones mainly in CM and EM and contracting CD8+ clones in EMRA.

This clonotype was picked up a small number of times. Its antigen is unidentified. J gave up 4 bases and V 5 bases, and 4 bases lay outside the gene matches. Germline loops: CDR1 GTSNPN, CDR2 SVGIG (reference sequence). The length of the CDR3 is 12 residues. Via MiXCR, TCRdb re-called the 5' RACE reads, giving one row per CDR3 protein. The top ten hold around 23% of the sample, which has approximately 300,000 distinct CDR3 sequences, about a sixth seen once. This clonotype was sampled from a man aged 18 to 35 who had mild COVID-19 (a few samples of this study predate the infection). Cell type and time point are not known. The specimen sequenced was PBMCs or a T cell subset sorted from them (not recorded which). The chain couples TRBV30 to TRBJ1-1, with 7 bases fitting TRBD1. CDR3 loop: CAWDRVGTEAFF. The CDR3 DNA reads TGTGCCTGGGACAGGGTAGGCACTGAAGCTTTCTTT.